This T cell receptor beta chain comes out of a study of CD8 T cells in Susac syndrome. Points from the study as a whole: The study's TCR sequencing and HLA analysis drew on a certain number of individuals. That number was acknowledged as relatively small.

About 0.5 to 1 ug RNA was reverse transcribed with random hexamers. By means of immunoSEQ multiplex PCR, TCR beta CDR3 spanning 54 Vbeta and 13 Jbeta underwent amplification. Via MiXCR, TCRdb re-called the immunoSEQ multiplex PCR reads, giving one row per CDR3 protein. The sample lists over 300,000 distinct CDR3 sequences, 90% to 95% occurring once. Sequencing of TCR beta was performed on blood CD8+ and CD4+ T cells. The patients serving as multiple sclerosis controls were treatment-naive. They had stable or active relapsing-remitting disease and fulfilled revised McDonald criteria. From germline, CDR1 is GTSNPN and CDR2 SVGIG (reference sequence). V lost 1 base and J lost 11, with 17 bases in between. There are 13 residues in the CDR3. Regarding this clonotype: The antigen remains unidentified.

The gene calls are TRBV30 and TRBJ2-5, with no clear D. The sequenced material came from CD4+ T cells from PBMCs. The sequence was collected from a human donor with multiple sclerosis. Here the CDR3 DNA reads TGTGCCTGGAGTGGGGGAACGAGGACCCCGCAGTACTTC. Translated: CAWSGGTRTPQYF.